The text below deals with one TCR beta chain. The record originates from a study of blood T cell repertoires in COVID-19. About the research overall: Samples representing acute and convalescent COVID-19 were sourced from the United States, Italy and Spain. PBMCs, B-cell-depleted T cells, or T cells were the source of the cDNA or gDNA that made up the material.

CDR1 is SNHLY and CDR2 is FYNNEI in the germline V gene. This CDR3 region has 14 residues. V lost 6 bases to trimming and J lost 5 bases; unmatched junction nucleotides: 5. In the original processing: Reference gene primer amplification in the assay estimated nucleated cell counts. TCRdb keeps only in-frame clones here, not all; method: immunoSEQ multiplex PCR. V and J calls and clone size are copied from that table; D and trimming were computed from the DNA. The sample consists of about 70,000 clones, roughly 86% of them appearing once. Sequencing input: peripheral blood. The TCR originated in a man in his 70s with active COVID-19. The genes are TRBV2 and TRBJ2-3; TRBD1 agrees at 10 bases. The chain's CDR3 is CASSPGQGIDTQYF. CDR3 nucleotides: TGTGCCAGCAGCCCGGGACAGGGGATAGATACGCAGTATTTT.